The clone carrying this T cell receptor beta chain was seen ten or more times. Its antigen is as yet unknown. A Clinical Activity Score of at least 3, a NOSPECS grade of at least 4 and a duration under 3 months were recorded in the ophthalmopathy patients. RNA transcripts gave rise to amplified TCR beta CDR3 regions. The HTBI set primed first-round TCR CDR3 RT-PCR. Each CDR3 protein is one row after TCRdb ran MiXCR on the multiplex PCR reads. The sample comprises approximately 610,000 distinct CDR3 sequences, roughly 14% of which are singletons, and about 4% rests with the top ten. This sample was included in a study of T cells in Graves' hyperthyroidism and ophthalmopathy. Overall study context: Pretreatment peripheral blood was obtained at initial diagnosis. Whole-study results and caveats: Ophthalmopathy was told apart from stable hyperthyroidism by a 13 V-J model. Most thyroid clonotypes that were expanded above 0.001 also turned up in blood.

Germline trimming cut 3 bases from V and 4 bases from J; bases unmatched to any gene: 6. The germline V gene encodes CDR1 SGHAT and CDR2 FQNNGV. This CDR3 is 17 amino acids long. The sequencing sample was made of blood. V and J are TRBV11-2 and TRBJ2-6; 10 positions match TRBD2. The receptor comes from a woman between 35 and 50 years old with Graves' ophthalmopathy. The CDR3 sequence: CASSLSSGSQGANVLTF. In nucleotides, the CDR3 is TGTGCCAGCAGCTTGTCTAGCGGGAGTCAAGGGGCCAACGTCCTGACTTTC.